Below, 26 T cell receptor beta chains from the same sample are listed, as sequenced in a study of human T cells and chemical hapten exposure. Time point: patch test 2, 6 weeks after DPC sensitization. Noted treatment: therapeutic diphenylcyclopropenone sensitization with weekly scalp DPC. TCRdb analysed the RACE reads with MiXCR anew, one entry per CDR3 protein. The top ten hold around 6.8% of the sample, which has about 69,000 distinct CDR3 sequences, 10% seen once. The material was whole blood, obtained in connection with sensitization to the hapten diphenylcyclopropenone (DPC). The receptors derive from a woman aged 45-65 years with alopecia areata. Some clones in this sample may be carry-over from other donors' samples.

The V call is TRBV20-1, the J call TRBJ1-5, with D uncertain. There are 15 residues in the CDR3. Between the trimmed V and J ends, which lost 3 bases and 2 bases, there was a span of 14 bases. The germline CDR1 and CDR2 sequences are DFQATT and SNEGSKA (reference sequence). CDR3 in DNA: TGCAGTGCTAGTATGGTACAACGCCGCAATCAGCCCCAGCATTTT. Translating gives CSASMVQRRNQPQHF.

This clonotype was picked up many times. The V call is TRBV15, the J call TRBJ2-7; 10 bases agree with TRBD2. Germline values: CDR1 LNHNV, CDR2 YYDKDF (reference sequence). The V segment lost 2 bases and the J segment 3 bases; nucleotides outside the gene matches: 7. CDR3 size: 16 residues. CDR3 coding DNA: TGTGCCACCAGCAGAAACCCTAGCGGGAGTGTCTACGAGCAGTACTTC. Protein: CATSRNPSGSVYEQYF.

This clonotype was seen repeatedly, ten times or more. The chain employs TRBV20-1 and TRBJ1-2; D might be TRBD1 (5 bases). The CDR3 has 15 residues. The germline V gene has CDR1 DFQATT and CDR2 SNEGSKA (reference sequence). Trimming left V 3 bases short and J 8 bases short, with 22 bases between. The CDR3 region has the DNA TGCAGTGCTAGTTTGGAAGGGGTCCCCGGTTGGGGCTACACCTTC. It translates to CSASLEGVPGWGYTF.

The rearrangement links TRBV10-3 to TRBJ2-1; 8 bases fit TRBD2. The CDR3 is 16 residues long. The V and J ends lost 0 bases and 5 bases, in that order; junction bases with no gene match: 6. Per germline, CDR1 ENHRY and CDR2 SYGVKD. The CDR3: CAISESGAGVNNEQFF. CDR3 DNA: TGTGCCATCAGTGAGTCAGGAGCGGGAGTGAACAATGAGCAGTTCTTC.

This clonotype was observed a few times. This chain joins TRBV7-2 and TRBJ1-4; 8 bases line up with TRBD1. Losses at the gene ends were 4 bases for V and 7 bases for J; bases not matched to a gene: 8. The CDR3 extends over 15 amino acids. Germline CDR1 and CDR2: SGHTA and FQGNSA. In DNA form, the CDR3 reads TGTGCCAGCAGCTCCCCGACAGGGGAGGTTGAAAAACTGTTTTTT. It codes for CASSSPTGEVEKLFF.

This clonotype was recorded many times. The genes are TRBV5-1 and TRBJ2-7; D remains unclear. V lost 4 bases and J lost 6, with 11 bases in between. Germline CDR1 reads SGHRS; CDR2 reads YFSETQ. CDR3 size: 12 residues. The CDR3 loop is CASSREGVEQYF. DNA of the CDR3: TGCGCCAGCAGCAGAGAAGGAGTCGAGCAGTACTTC.

This clonotype was detected ten times or more. The J gene is TRBJ1-1, the V gene TRBV19, with TRBD1 as a possible D gene (6 bases). CDR3 length: 13 amino acids. Looked up from germline, CDR1 is LNHDA and CDR2 is SQIVND (reference sequence). Trimming shortened V by 10 bases and J by 1 base, and 13 bases separated the two germline ends. CDR3 amino acids: CATVGQKNTEAFF. The CDR3 DNA reads TGTGCCACCGTAGGACAGAAGAACACTGAAGCTTTCTTT.

This clonotype was recorded at least ten times. In nucleotides, the CDR3 is TGCAGTGCTAGAGGATTACGGGGGTACACTGAAGCTTTCTTT. Its translation: CSARGLRGYTEAFF. This chain uses TRBV20-1 with TRBJ1-1, with D possibly TRBD1 on 5 matching bases. The germline V and J ends were trimmed by 1 base and 3 bases, with 12 bases remaining between them. Germline V lookup: CDR1 DFQATT, CDR2 SNEGSKA (reference sequence). The CDR3 is made up of 14 amino acids.

This clonotype was recorded a few times. The J gene is TRBJ2-1, the V gene TRBV7-6; TRBD2 might be the D (6 bases). Germline CDR1 and CDR2: SGHVS and FNYEAQ. CDR3 length: 16 residues. The V gene lost 1 base and the J gene lost 4 bases, with 14 bases spanning the gap. In nucleotides, the CDR3 is TGTGCCAGCAGCTTAGGGCATGGGGGGACTTACAATGAGCAGTTCTTC. Its protein is CASSLGHGGTYNEQFF. The whole variable domain, filled in from reference TRBV7-6 and TRBJ2-1, reads GAGVSQSPRYKVTKRGQDVALRCDPISGHVSLYWYRQALGQGPEFLTYFNYEAQQDKSGLPNDRFSAERPEGSISTLTIQRTEQRDSAMYRCASSLGHGGTYNEQFFGPGTRLTVL.

This clonotype was found many times. The J gene is TRBJ1-2, the V gene TRBV18; D may be TRBD1 (6 bases). CDR1 is KGHSH and CDR2 is LQKENI in the germline V gene. This CDR3 comprises 14 residues. V lost 3 bases and J lost 4, with 12 bases in between. Here the CDR3 reads CASSPAGEAYGYTF. The CDR3 region has the DNA TGTGCCAGCTCACCTGCAGGGGAGGCCTATGGCTACACCTTC.

In the case of this clonotype: This could be a read error, since a much larger clone is one nucleotide away. The rearrangement joins TRBV7-9 to TRBJ1-4; D perhaps matches TRBD1 (5 bases). Deletions cut 0 bases from V and 6 bases from J, with 20 bases between. The length of the CDR3 is 18 residues. The germline gives CDR1 SEHNR, CDR2 FQNEAQ (reference sequence). DNA of the CDR3: TGTGCCAGCAGCTTAGCTGGGGGGACCCCGGCAATCGATGAAAAACTGTTTTTT. Amino acids: CASSLAGGTPAIDEKLFF.

In regard to this clonotype: This sequence may be a read error, since a much larger clone differs from it by one base. The chain recombines TRBV20-1 with TRBJ1-2, with D uncertain. CDR1 DFQATT and CDR2 SNEGSKA come from the germline V gene (reference sequence). Trimming cost V 4 bases and J 0 bases, with 9 bases left between them. This CDR3 comprises 13 residues. CDR3 nucleotides: TGCAGTGCTAAATATCGGCCTAACTATGGCTACACCTTC. Protein sequence: CSAKYRPNYGYTF.

This clonotype came up once. V is TRBV29-1 and J is TRBJ2-7; D is ambiguous. The V gene lost 6 bases and the J gene lost 8 bases, with 14 bases spanning the gap. The CDR3 sequence is 11 residues long. Germline values: CDR1 SQVTM, CDR2 ANQGSEA. The CDR3 sequence is CSVDSENKQYF. The DNA of the CDR3 is TGCAGCGTCGACTCAGAGAATAAGCAGTACTTC.

This clonotype occurred a few times. The rearrangement uses TRBV3-1 and TRBJ2-2; TRBD2 matches 10 bases. The junction had 6 bases not matched to a gene; V was cut back by 5 bases and J by 6 bases. The CDR3 runs to 15 residues. Germline-derived CDR1 and CDR2 are LGHDT and YNNKEL (reference sequence). This chain's CDR3 is CASSGSAGGPGELFF. The CDR3 region has the DNA TGTGCCAGCAGCGGTTCAGCGGGAGGGCCCGGGGAGCTGTTTTTT.

This clonotype was detected many times. DNA of the CDR3: TGTGCCAGCAGCGTAGCTCCCCAGGCCAGCGGTAGCACAGATACGCAGTATTTT. It yields the protein CASSVAPQASGSTDTQYF. The chain carries TRBV9 and TRBJ2-3; tentative D call: TRBD2 (5 bases). Germline-derived CDR1 and CDR2 are SGDLS and YYNGEE. The V end lost 0 bases, the J end lost 0 bases, and 17 bases lay between the germline ends. The CDR3 contains 18 residues.

Many counts were recorded for this clonotype. V gene TRBV3-1 combines with J gene TRBJ2-2; D gene uncertain. Germline V gives CDR1 LGHDT, CDR2 YNNKEL (reference sequence). V dropped 3 bases and J dropped 4 bases, with 0 bases sitting between them. The CDR3 is made up of 11 amino acids. The CDR3 sequence is CASSHTGELFF. As DNA, the CDR3 is TGTGCCAGCAGCCACACCGGGGAGCTGTTTTTT.

In this sample, this clonotype turned up a few times. The rearrangement links TRBV29-1 to TRBJ2-7; TRBD2 agrees at 7 bases. V dropped 4 bases and J dropped 3; count of bases not matched to a gene: 9. Germline V gives CDR1 SQVTM, CDR2 ANQGSEA. There are 14 residues in the CDR3. The CDR3 region has the DNA TGCAGCGTTGTGGGGGGGATCGGTAGCTACGAGCAGTACTTC. Residues: CSVVGGIGSYEQYF.

This chain connects TRBV5-1 to TRBJ2-1, with D possibly TRBD1 on 6 matching bases. The CDR3 loop spans 15 amino acids. Germline V gene lookup returns CDR1 SGHRS and CDR2 YFSETQ. The V end lost 0 bases, the J end lost 8 bases, and 15 bases lay between the germline ends. The CDR3 coding sequence is TGCGCCAGCAGCTTGGCGGCAGGGGTAAGGCATGAGCAGTTCTTC. This sequence encodes CASSLAAGVRHEQFF.

This chain links TRBV20-1 with TRBJ1-5; TRBD1 might be the D (5 bases). This CDR3 has 13 residues. Germline V lookup: CDR1 DFQATT, CDR2 SNEGSKA (reference sequence). V dropped 3 bases and J dropped 7 bases, with 13 bases sitting between them. This chain's CDR3 is CSASRVFGQPQHF. DNA for the CDR3: TGCAGTGCTAGCAGGGTTTTCGGCCAGCCCCAGCATTTT.

This clonotype was counted at least ten times. The chain is built from TRBV4-1 and TRBJ2-7; 7 nucleotides match TRBD2. From germline, CDR1 is MGHRA and CDR2 YSYEKL. The ends lost 4 bases at V and 0 bases at J; junction bases unmatched: 9. CDR3 length: 16 residues. The DNA of the CDR3 is TGCGCCAGCAGCCCGCAAACTAGCGCGAGCTCCTACGAGCAGTACTTC. Its translation: CASSPQTSASSYEQYF.

Concerning this clonotype: Compared with germline, one end of the junction differs, possibly owing to a read error. The chain joins TRBV6-5 to TRBJ1-3; 11 nucleotides match TRBD1. Germline CDR1 is MNHEY and CDR2 is SVGAGI. There are 18 residues in the CDR3. This CDR3 reads CASSFIGGQGDSGNTMYF. In DNA form, the CDR3 reads TGTGCCAGCAGTTTCATCGGGGGACAGGGGGACTCTGGAAACACCATGTATTTT.

This clonotype showed up just a few times. This chain joins TRBV12-5 and TRBJ1-4; D unclear. Germline values: CDR1 LGHNT, CDR2 FRNRAP. Trimming left V 0 bases short and J 7 bases short, with 15 bases between. CDR3 length: 16 residues. Here the CDR3 DNA reads TGTGCTAGTGGTTTGGTGTGGCTAGGTCGGGGTGAAAAACTGTTTTTT. Residues: CASGLVWLGRGEKLFF.

Ten or more counts support this clonotype. This rearrangement joins TRBV6-6 to TRBJ1-5, with D unresolved. Trimming removed 7 bases at V and 0 bases at J, with 13 bases between. Germline V gene sequence: CDR1 MNHNY, CDR2 SVGAGI (reference sequence). The length of the CDR3 is 15 residues. CDR3 residues: CASKAGGSSNQPQHF. In DNA form, the CDR3 reads TGTGCCAGCAAAGCCGGTGGCTCTAGCAATCAGCCCCAGCATTTT.

In its sample, this clonotype was seen many times. The chain links TRBV5-5 to TRBJ1-2, with a weak D call TRBD1 (5 bases). Germline CDR1 and CDR2: SGHKS and YYEKEE (reference sequence). Trimming removed 0 bases from V and 3 bases from J, with 12 bases in between. The CDR3 is made up of 15 amino acids. CDR3 sequence: CASSLVPGRDYGYTF. The CDR3 DNA reads TGTGCCAGCAGCTTGGTCCCAGGGCGAGACTATGGCTACACCTTC.

J is TRBJ2-2 and V is TRBV5-1; D might be TRBD2 (6 bases). The CDR3 runs to 14 residues. V was clipped by 0 bases and J by 7 bases, with 10 bases between them. CDR1 is SGHRS, CDR2 YFSETQ, per germline. The CDR3 spells CASSLDGRGGELFF. The DNA for the CDR3 is TGCGCCAGCAGCTTGGACGGGAGAGGCGGGGAGCTGTTTTTT.

This clonotype was observed many times. The CDR3: CSVGLAASYEQYF. The CDR3 bases are TGCAGCGTGGGACTAGCGGCCTCCTACGAGCAGTACTTC. The chain joins TRBV29-1 to TRBJ2-7; 11 nucleotides match TRBD2. In germline, CDR1 is SQVTM, CDR2 ANQGSEA. This CDR3 has 13 amino acids. With 6 bases clipped from V and 0 bases from J, the junction kept 1 base outside the gene matches.